Listed here is a single T cell receptor beta chain. Antigen specificity is unknown. This CDR3 has 15 residues. Germline V CDR1 and CDR2: SGHAT, FQNNGV. Trimming shortened V by 5 bases and J by 1 base, and 14 bases separated the two germline ends. The donors, all of them Caucasian adults, lived in Nashville, Tennessee. Deep-level settings were used for running the assay. Method: immunoSEQ multiplex PCR; TCRdb's copy keeps in-frame clones and lacks some. The table shows roughly 660,000 clones, with 90% occurring only once. This sample was taken from a study of shared clonotypes between healthy human individuals. Overall study results and limits: Inspection by rarefaction showed sorted-subset sequencing to be incomplete despite large depth.

Sequenced sample: memory CD8+ T cells from PBMCs. Noted subset: CD45RO+ cells pooled with CCR7-negative TemRA cells. This sequence was found in a man younger than 35 in good health. Some clones in this sample may be carry-over from other donors' samples. This chain uses TRBV11-2 with TRBJ2-5, with D unclear. The CDR3 region is CASSPPLQPQETQYF. CDR3 DNA: TGTGCCAGCAGCCCCCCTCTCCAGCCCCAAGAGACCCAGTACTTC.